The clone carrying this T cell receptor (beta chain) was detected ten times or more. The antigen remains undetermined. This specimen comes from a study of glioma-infiltrating T cells. Amplification of TCR alpha and beta CDR3 regions from RNA used iRepertoire nested multiplex PCR. TCRdb passed the multiplex PCR reads through MiXCR, listing each CDR3 protein once. The repertoire consists of 44,000 or so distinct CDR3 sequences, with 20% to 25% occurring once and the leading ten covering 5% to 6.5%. Whole-study findings and limits: Very few CDR3 sequences were shared between tissue and blood.

The CDR3 runs to 15 residues. The germline CDR1 and CDR2 sequences are SGHAT and FQNNGV. The V end lost 5 bases, the J end lost 0 bases, and 12 bases lay between the germline ends. Sequenced: glioma tissue, nonneoplastic brain tissue, or PBMCs (not recorded which). The clonotype was recovered from a human donor with low-grade glioma or glioblastoma, undergoing nonglioma brain surgery, or in good health (not recorded which). This chain joins TRBV11-2 and TRBJ2-3; D is ambiguous. The CDR3 nucleotides are TGTGCCAGCAGCCTGGCGCAGGTTAGCACAGATACGCAGTATTTT. It encodes CASSLAQVSTDTQYF.